The 32 T cell receptor beta chains listed next were all sequenced from one sample in a study of beta chain features in type 1 diabetes. Sequenced material consisted of expressed TCRB transcripts (all of the isolated RNA was reverse transcribed). Assay: immunoSEQ multiplex PCR; the TCRdb copy retains only in-frame clones and omits some. This sample yields around 300,000 clones, of which 8% are seen a single time; more than 0.8% belongs to the top ten. Sequenced material: central memory CD4+ T cells from blood. The receptor source for this set is a young woman in good health.

CDR3 DNA: TGCGCCAGCAGCTTGGAGTCAGGGTACAATGAGCAGTTCTTC. It encodes CASSLESGYNEQFF. V usage is TRBV5-1 and J usage is TRBJ2-1, with a possible D match to TRBD1 (5 bases). Trimming stripped 0 bases from V and 4 bases from J, with 8 bases between. The CDR3 covers 14 residues. Germline-derived CDR1 and CDR2 are SGHRS and YFSETQ.

This clone was observed a few times. The chain combines TRBV28 with TRBJ2-7, with TRBD1 matching 10 bases. This CDR3 is built from 14 residues. Germline lookup yields CDR1 MDHEN and CDR2 SYDVKM. Trimming took 2 bases from V and 6 from J; bases not matched to a gene: 4. As DNA, the CDR3 is TGTGCCAGCAGTTTACATGGGACAGGGGCCGAGCAGTACGTC. Its protein is CASSLHGTGAEQYV.

The rearrangement joins TRBV2 to TRBJ2-5; 10 bases agree with TRBD2. V shed 7 bases, J shed 2 bases, and the junction held 4 bases outside the gene matches. The CDR3 consists of 14 residues. Germline CDR1 reads SNHLY; CDR2 reads FYNNEI. CDR3 protein: CASKEREGQETQYF. CDR3 DNA sequence: TGTGCCAGCAAAGAGCGGGAGGGGCAAGAGACCCAGTACTTC.

The rearrangement links TRBV30 to TRBJ2-1; 8 nucleotides align to TRBD1. Germline CDR1 is GTSNPN and CDR2 is SVGIG (reference sequence). CDR3 length: 15 amino acids. V shed 4 bases, J shed 7 bases, and the junction held 12 bases outside the gene matches. The CDR3 bases are TGTGCCTGGACCCCCGGCGACAGGGGAAGAAATGAGCAGTTCTTC. Its protein is CAWTPGDRGRNEQFF.

The chain couples TRBV7-3 to TRBJ2-2; D unresolved. The ends were cut back, 6 bases at V and 4 bases at J, with 9 bases in the middle. The CDR3 is made up of 13 amino acids. Per the germline V gene, CDR1 is SGHTA and CDR2 is FQGTGA. The chain's CDR3 is CASRLTVTGELFF. CDR3 coding DNA: TGTGCCAGCAGATTGACGGTCACCGGGGAGCTGTTTTTT.

The rearrangement links TRBV27 to TRBJ2-5; 8 nucleotides agree with TRBD1. The CDR3 has 15 amino acids. V lost 6 bases to trimming and J lost 1 base; unmatched junction nucleotides: 7. Germline values: CDR1 MNHEY, CDR2 SMNVEV (reference sequence). The CDR3 bases are TGTGCCAGCAGACGCCTGGGGACAGGCCAAGAGACCCAGTACTTC. Amino acid sequence: CASRRLGTGQETQYF.

This clone showed up just a few times. V gene TRBV19 combines with J gene TRBJ2-4; 9 bases line up with TRBD1. The germline V gene has CDR1 LNHDA and CDR2 SQIVND (reference sequence). V shed 5 bases and J 6 bases; nucleotides not matched to a gene: 5. The length of the CDR3 is 14 residues. Here the CDR3 DNA reads TGTGCCAGTAGTGACAGGGGGATAACAAACATTCAGTACTTC. Its protein is CASSDRGITNIQYF.

The genes are TRBV11-2 and TRBJ2-7; 7 nucleotides agree with TRBD1. The CDR3 has 14 amino acids. With V trimmed by 3 bases and J by 6 bases, 8 bases remained unmatched. Germline CDR1 reads SGHAT; CDR2 reads FQNNGV. In DNA form, the CDR3 reads TGTGCCAGCAGCTTGACAGGGACCAATCTCGAGCAGTACTTC. Encoded protein: CASSLTGTNLEQYF.

This clone has just a few counts. The J gene is TRBJ2-6, the V gene TRBV9, with no clear D. In germline, CDR1 is SGDLS, CDR2 YYNGEE. Trimming took 0 bases from V and 2 from J, leaving 15 bases between them. This CDR3 region has 18 residues. The chain's CDR3 is CASSVDYATSPGANVLTF. CDR3 in DNA: TGTGCCAGCAGCGTAGATTATGCAACGAGCCCTGGGGCCAACGTCCTGACTTTC.

This chain joins TRBV9 and TRBJ1-5; D is unclear. With 0 bases removed from V and 7 bases from J, the gap between germline ends came to 8 bases. Per the germline V gene, CDR1 is SGDLS and CDR2 is YYNGEE. The CDR3 sequence is 13 residues long. The CDR3 protein is CASSVDFRQPQHF. DNA for the CDR3: TGTGCCAGCAGCGTAGACTTCAGACAGCCCCAGCATTTT.

This clone was counted only a few times. In DNA form, the CDR3 reads TGTGCCAGCACCCAGAGGGGGGGCACCACAGATACGCAGTATTTT. Translated: CASTQRGGTTDTQYF. This rearrangement joins TRBV7-6 to TRBJ2-3, with D possibly matching TRBD2 (7 bases). Trimming took 7 bases from V and 2 from J, leaving 16 bases between them. Germline CDR1 is SGHVS and CDR2 is FNYEAQ. The CDR3 is 15 amino acids.

The chain combines TRBV5-1 with TRBJ1-1; no definite D call. From germline, CDR1 is SGHRS and CDR2 YFSETQ. CDR3 length equals 11 residues. V gave up 3 bases and J gave up 5 bases, with 5 bases separating them. The CDR3 region is CASSSVTEAFF. The CDR3 DNA reads as TGCGCCAGCAGCTCAGTAACTGAAGCTTTCTTT.

The gene calls are TRBV4-3 and TRBJ2-3, with unresolved D. CDR3 size: 17 residues. Germline V gene lookup returns CDR1 LGHNA and CDR2 YSLEER. V lost 0 bases and J 2 bases, leaving 15 bases between the germline ends. CDR3 sequence (DNA): TGCGCCAGCAGCCAAGACATCCGGCCCGTCGCCACAGATACGCAGTATTTT. Residues: CASSQDIRPVATDTQYF.

In DNA, the CDR3 is TGTGCCAGCAGCAAAGGGACTAGCGGCCTCACAGATACGCAGTATTTT. It yields the protein CASSKGTSGLTDTQYF. The V gene is TRBV7-9, the J gene TRBJ2-3, with 11 bases that match TRBD2. Germline V gene lookup returns CDR1 SEHNR and CDR2 FQNEAQ (reference sequence). The V and J ends lost 5 bases and 2 bases, in that order; junction bases with no gene match: 6. The CDR3 spans 16 residues.

This clone showed up just a few times. The genes are TRBV28 and TRBJ2-1; 12 bases fit TRBD2. V lost 10 bases to trimming and J lost 0 bases; unmatched junction nucleotides: 10. Per the germline V gene, CDR1 is MDHEN and CDR2 is SYDVKM. The CDR3 runs 17 residues. The CDR3 here is CATTSGGSLSSYNEQFF. The CDR3 DNA reads TGTGCCACCACTAGCGGGGGGTCCTTGAGCTCCTACAATGAGCAGTTCTTC.

CDR3 residues: CASSAQTGAGETQYF. CDR3 in DNA: TGTGCCAGCAGCGCCCAGACAGGTGCCGGGGAGACCCAGTACTTC. The chain joins TRBV7-3 to TRBJ2-5; the D gene is possibly TRBD1 (6 bases). The CDR3 is 15 residues long. Trimming removed 5 bases from V and 5 bases from J, with 18 bases in between. The germline gives CDR1 SGHTA, CDR2 FQGTGA.

V gene TRBV4-1 combines with J gene TRBJ2-1, with D possibly matching TRBD2 (5 bases). The V end was cut by 0 bases, the J end by 8 bases, with 17 bases between. This CDR3 region has 16 residues. Germline V gene lookup returns CDR1 MGHRA and CDR2 YSYEKL. CDR3 sequence reads: CASSQEGGGWADEQFF. The CDR3 coding sequence is TGCGCCAGCAGCCAAGAAGGTGGCGGGTGGGCGGATGAGCAGTTCTTC.

The V and J genes are TRBV30 and TRBJ1-4; TRBD1 matches 8 bases. CDR3 length: 15 residues. Trimming removed 2 bases from V and 11 bases from J; junction bases left unmatched: 13. Germline V CDR1 and CDR2: GTSNPN, SVGIG (reference sequence). CDR3: CAWSSGQGPRYKLFF. Here the CDR3 DNA reads TGTGCCTGGAGTTCAGGACAGGGCCCGAGGTACAAACTGTTTTTT.

This clone was seen more than once but under ten times. This chain uses TRBV23-1 with TRBJ2-7; D is undetermined. TRBV23-1 is assigned to the ORF class and has an uncertain function. V lost 0 bases and J lost 1, with 16 bases in between. The CDR3 loop spans 17 amino acids. CDR3 in DNA: TGCGCCAGCAGTCAATCGAATGGCAGTGCCCCTTCCTACGAGCAGTACGTC. Translation gives CASSQSNGSAPSYEQYV.

This chain joins TRBV11-2 and TRBJ2-1, with D hard to call. The V end was cut by 3 bases, the J end by 8 bases, with 5 bases between. CDR1 and CDR2 from the germline V gene are SGHAT and FQNNGV. The CDR3 has 11 amino acids. The CDR3 DNA follows: TGTGCCAGCAGCTTCGCGGATGAGCAGTTCTTC. Its translation is CASSFADEQFF.

This clone was seen a handful of times. DNA for the CDR3: TGTGCCGTTGAACTTATCAACAGGGCGTATCAGCCCCAGCATTTT. Translating it yields CAVELINRAYQPQHF. The chain links TRBV6-5 to TRBJ1-5; possible D gene TRBD1, 6 bases. Germline assignment: CDR1 MNHEY and CDR2 SVGAGI. Trimming pared 11 bases from V and 5 bases from J, leaving 22 bases between. This CDR3 contains 15 residues.

The sample holds many counts of this clone. This rearrangement joins TRBV2 to TRBJ2-3; the D gene is possibly TRBD2 (5 bases). This CDR3 is 16 amino acids long. The V gene lost 3 bases and the J gene lost 2 bases, with 15 bases spanning the gap. In germline, CDR1 is SNHLY, CDR2 FYNNEI. The CDR3 coding sequence is TGTGCCAGCAGTGAGTCCTTGACCGGACTCACAGATACGCAGTATTTT. Its translation: CASSESLTGLTDTQYF. Supplemented by reference TRBV2 and TRBJ2-3, the full variable domain reads EPEVTQTPSHQVTQMGQEVILRCVPISNHLYFYWYRQILGQKVEFLVSFYNNEISEKSEIFDDQFSVERPDGSNFTLKIRSTKLEDSAMYFCASSESLTGLTDTQYFGPGTRLTVL.

This clone occurred many times. The chain recombines TRBV5-1 with TRBJ2-3; D not resolved. V dropped 2 bases and J dropped 2 bases, with 12 bases sitting between them. The CDR3 has 15 residues. CDR1 and CDR2 (germline): SGHRS, YFSETQ. The CDR3 DNA reads TGCGCCAGCAGCTTAGAAGGCCTGAACACAGATACGCAGTATTTT. Translation: CASSLEGLNTDTQYF.

This chain joins TRBV7-6 and TRBJ1-6, with D possibly matching TRBD1 (5 bases). V was shortened by 4 bases and J by 7 bases, with 20 bases between the two germline ends. CDR1 and CDR2 (germline): SGHVS, FNYEAQ. CDR3 size: 17 residues. CDR3 loop: CASSSTPRRQRNSPLHF. The CDR3 coding sequence is TGTGCCAGCAGCTCCACACCTCGTCGACAGAGAAATTCACCCCTCCACTTT.

This clone was observed a few times. The chain recombines TRBV20-1 with TRBJ2-1, with TRBD1 matching 10 bases. Trimming took 3 bases from V and 11 from J; bases not matched to a gene: 1. Germline V gene lookup returns CDR1 DFQATT and CDR2 SNEGSKA (reference sequence). The CDR3 totals 11 residues. The CDR3, as DNA: TGCAGTGCTAGGGACAGGGGGAAGCAGTTCTTC. Amino acid sequence: CSARDRGKQFF.

This clone was seen more than once but under ten times. The rearrangement links TRBV2 to TRBJ1-2, with 9 positions matching TRBD1. The CDR3 extends over 14 amino acids. V was pared by 6 bases and J by 0 bases, with 2 bases of the junction left unmatched. Germline lookup yields CDR1 SNHLY and CDR2 FYNNEI. CDR3 residues: CASRRTGANYGYTF. CDR3 nucleotides: TGTGCCAGCAGACGGACAGGGGCTAACTATGGCTACACCTTC. The complete variable domain, with remaining parts taken from reference TRBV2 and TRBJ1-2, reads EPEVTQTPSHQVTQMGQEVILRCVPISNHLYFYWYRQILGQKVEFLVSFYNNEISEKSEIFDDQFSVERPDGSNFTLKIRSTKLEDSAMYFCASRRTGANYGYTFGSGTRLTVV.

The chain couples TRBV19 to TRBJ1-5; TRBD1 might be the D (5 bases). V dropped 3 bases and J dropped 4 bases, with 16 bases sitting between them. Germline-derived CDR1 and CDR2 are LNHDA and SQIVND (reference sequence). The CDR3 totals 16 residues. CDR3 residues: CASSMGRAGENQPQHF. The CDR3 bases are TGTGCCAGTAGTATGGGCAGGGCTGGGGAAAATCAGCCCCAGCATTTT. The full variable domain, with the rest looked up from reference TRBV19 and TRBJ1-5, is DGGITQSPKYLFRKEGQNVTLSCEQNLNHDAMYWYRQDPGQGLRLIYYSQIVNDFQKGDIAEGYSVSREKKESFPLTVTSAQKNPTAFYLCASSMGRAGENQPQHFGDGTRLSIL.

The V gene is TRBV7-2, the J gene TRBJ1-5; tentatively, D is TRBD1 (5 bases). Germline V gene lookup returns CDR1 SGHTA and CDR2 FQGNSA. The CDR3 length is 18 residues. V lost 0 bases and J 0 bases, leaving 15 bases between the germline ends. The CDR3 spells CASSLARGADNSNQPQHF. The DNA of the CDR3 is TGTGCCAGCAGCTTAGCTAGGGGCGCGGATAATAGCAATCAGCCCCAGCATTTT. Full variable domain (outside the CDR3, taken from reference TRBV7-2 and TRBJ1-5): GAGVSQSPSNKVTEKGKDVELRCDPISGHTALYWYRQSLGQGLEFLIYFQGNSAPDKSGLPSDRFSAERTGGSVSTLTIQRTQQEDSAVYLCASSLARGADNSNQPQHFGDGTRLSIL.

This clone was detected only a few times. This chain uses TRBV4-2 with TRBJ2-1, with unresolved D. Germline-derived CDR1 and CDR2 are LGHNA and YNFKEQ. This CDR3 has 13 amino acids. Trimming removed 1 base from V and 3 bases from J, with 4 bases in between. CDR3 bases: TGTGCCAGCAGCCAAGGCGTCTACAATGAGCAGTTCTTC. It specifies CASSQGVYNEQFF.

The CDR3, as DNA: TGTGCCACCAGCAGGAAACCGACTAATGAAAAACTGTTTTTT. Its translation is CATSRKPTNEKLFF. This rearrangement joins TRBV15 to TRBJ1-4; D gene unclear. Germline CDR1 is LNHNV and CDR2 is YYDKDF (reference sequence). V was pared by 3 bases and J by 2 bases, with 7 bases between. The CDR3 spans 14 residues.

The table lists this clone with many counts. The V call is TRBV4-3, the J call TRBJ2-3; TRBD2 aligns across 9 bases. J was trimmed by 3 bases and V by 0 bases; bases with no gene match: 7. Germline CDR1 is LGHNA and CDR2 is YSLEER. This CDR3 has 17 amino acids. CDR3: CASSQDPGLAGTDTQYF. The CDR3 DNA sequence: TGCGCCAGCAGCCAAGATCCGGGGCTAGCGGGAACAGATACGCAGTATTTT.

The V call is TRBV4-2, the J call TRBJ2-7, with 7 bases that match TRBD2. The CDR3 length is 16 residues. Looked up from germline, CDR1 is LGHNA and CDR2 is YNFKEQ. The junction had 9 bases not matched to a gene; V was cut back by 0 bases and J by 4 bases. CDR3 DNA: TGTGCCAGCAGCCAAGATGTGGCGGGAGATCAGTACGAGCAGTACTTC. Protein: CASSQDVAGDQYEQYF.